The 2 T cell receptor beta chains below were found in one sample sequenced in a study of cytomegalovirus exposure and HLA in healthy donors. It was with 60 Vbeta and 13 Jbeta primers that the PCR ran. Data came from immunoSEQ multiplex PCR; TCRdb stores just in-frame clones and leaves some out. The table includes 150,000 to 200,000 clones, about 80% detected once. Sequenced input: PBMCs. These receptors came from a man between 40 and 49 years old in good health and CMV-seropositive.

V gene TRBV6-6 combines with J gene TRBJ1-1; 8 nucleotides agree with TRBD1. The CDR3 runs 13 residues. Germline V CDR1 and CDR2: MNHNY, SVGAGI (reference sequence). J was trimmed by 4 bases and V by 6 bases; bases with no gene match: 4. CDR3 DNA: TGTGCCAGCAGGCAGGGGGCGGGCACTGAAGCTTTCTTT. It codes for CASRQGAGTEAFF.

The chain recombines TRBV28 with TRBJ1-6, with 8 nucleotides matching TRBD1. The CDR3 has 14 amino acids. The V and J ends lost 5 bases and 9 bases, in that order; junction bases with no gene match: 6. Germline CDR1 and CDR2: MDHEN and SYDVKM. The CDR3: CASSNTGGFSPLHF. In DNA form, the CDR3 reads TGTGCCAGCAGTAACACAGGGGGTTTTTCACCCCTCCACTTT.